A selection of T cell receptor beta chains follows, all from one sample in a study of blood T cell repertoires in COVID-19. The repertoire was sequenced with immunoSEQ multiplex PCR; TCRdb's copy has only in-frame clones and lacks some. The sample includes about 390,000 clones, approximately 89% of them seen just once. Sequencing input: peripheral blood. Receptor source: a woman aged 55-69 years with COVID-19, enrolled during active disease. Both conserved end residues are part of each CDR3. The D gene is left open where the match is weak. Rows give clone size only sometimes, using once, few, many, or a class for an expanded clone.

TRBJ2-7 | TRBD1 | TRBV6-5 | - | TGTGCCAGCAGCCCGGAACAGGGGCTCAACGAGCAGTACTTC | CASSPEQGLNEQYF
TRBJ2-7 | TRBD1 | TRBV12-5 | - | TGTGCTAGTGGTTTGGCCGCGACAGGGGGCACGGGCGAGCAGTACTTC | CASGLAATGGTGEQYF
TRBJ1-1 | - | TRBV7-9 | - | TGTGCCAGCAGCCAAGAGGGGGGGCTTTATGGCACTGAAGCTTTCTTT | CASSQEGGLYGTEAFF
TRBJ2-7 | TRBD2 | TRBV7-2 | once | TGTGCCAGCAGATCAGGGACTAGCGGGGGGCCGGTCGTTTACGAGCAGTACTTC | CASRSGTSGGPVVYEQYF
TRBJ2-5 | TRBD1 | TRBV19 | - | TGTGCCAGCGGGACAGGCCACCAAGAGACCCAGTACTTC | CASGTGHQETQYF
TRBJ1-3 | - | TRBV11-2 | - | TGTGCCAGCAGCTTCTACTCTGGAAACACCATATATTTT | CASSFYSGNTIYF
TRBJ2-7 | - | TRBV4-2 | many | TGTGCCAGCAGCCACCTAGGGGCCTACGAGCAGTACTTC | CASSHLGAYEQYF
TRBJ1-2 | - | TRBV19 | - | TGTGCCAGTAGTATCCTCCCCACAGGGAATACGGCTGGCTACACCTTC | CASSILPTGNTAGYTF
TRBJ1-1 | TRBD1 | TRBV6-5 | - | TGTGCCAGCAGTCTGGGGACAGCTAACACTGAAGCTTTCTTT | CASSLGTANTEAFF
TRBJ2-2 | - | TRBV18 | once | TGTGCCAGCTCATTACAGGACAGCCAGAACACCGGGGAGCTGTTTTTT | CASSLQDSQNTGELFF
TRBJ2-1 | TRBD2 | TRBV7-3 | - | TGTGCCAGCAGCTTAACCGCTAGCGGGGGTTACAATGAGCAGTTCTTC | CASSLTASGGYNEQFF
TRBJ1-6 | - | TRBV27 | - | TGTGCCAGCAGTGGATCCAGGGGATCCAATTCACCCCTCCACTTT | CASSGSRGSNSPLHF
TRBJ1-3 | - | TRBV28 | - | TGTGCCAGCAGTTCGTCGGACGGACTTAAAGGGACCATATATTTT | CASSSSDGLKGTIYF
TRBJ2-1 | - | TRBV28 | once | TGTGCCAGCAGTGGGGGGGGCTCCCATGAGCAGTTCTTC | CASSGGGSHEQFF
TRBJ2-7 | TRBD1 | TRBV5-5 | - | TGTGCCAGCAGCCATCCGGGACAGGGGCATTTCGAGCAGTACTTC | CASSHPGQGHFEQYF
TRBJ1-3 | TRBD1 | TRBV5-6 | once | TGTGCCAGCAGCTTGTATGAGGGGGCGGCTGGAAACACCATATATTTT | CASSLYEGAAGNTIYF
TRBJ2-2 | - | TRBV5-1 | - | TGCGCCAGCTCCCTCTCAGCGTCGAACACCGGGGAGCTGTTTTTT | CASSLSASNTGELFF
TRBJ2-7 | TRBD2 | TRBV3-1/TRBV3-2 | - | TGTGCCAGCAGCCGCAGCGGGGCGAGCTCCTACGAGCAGTACTTC | CASSRSGASSYEQYF
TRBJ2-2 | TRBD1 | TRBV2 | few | TGTGCCAGCAGAAGCCGGGACAGGGGGCGCGGATCCGGGGAGCTGTTTTTT | CASRSRDRGRGSGELFF
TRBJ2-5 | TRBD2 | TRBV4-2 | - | TGTGCCAGCAGCCAAGACGCGGGGCTAGCGGGAGGGGAGACCCAGTACTTC | CASSQDAGLAGGETQYF
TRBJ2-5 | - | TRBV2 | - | TGTGCCAGCAGGGCGGGGATAAACCAAGAGACCCAGTACTTC | CASRAGINQETQYF
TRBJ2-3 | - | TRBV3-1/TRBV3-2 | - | TGTGCCAGCAGCCAAGATCGGGTCCCCTGGGATACGCAGTATTTT | CASSQDRVPWDTQYF
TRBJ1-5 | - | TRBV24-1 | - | TGTGCCACCAGTGACCCCCAGGGTAGTGAGCCCCAGCATTTT | CATSDPQGSEPQHF
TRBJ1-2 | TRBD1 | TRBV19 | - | TGTGCCAGTAGGGACAGGGCTCACTATGGCTACACCTTC | CASRDRAHYGYTF
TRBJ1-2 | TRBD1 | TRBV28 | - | TGTGCCAGCAGTTCCTCAGGGGGCTCGGGAAATGGCTACACCTTC | CASSSSGGSGNGYTF
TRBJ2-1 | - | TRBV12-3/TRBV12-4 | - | TGTGCCAGCAGTGCTACGGATGAGCAGTTCTTC | CASSATDEQFF
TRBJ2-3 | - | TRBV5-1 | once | TGCGCCAGCACTTTCGGGACACCGAACACAGATACGCAGTATTTT | CASTFGTPNTDTQYF
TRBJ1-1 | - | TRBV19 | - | TGTGCCAGTAGTATAATGAGTAAGCAGGGTATGACTGAAGCTTTCTTT | CASSIMSKQGMTEAFF
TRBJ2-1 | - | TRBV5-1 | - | TGCGCCAGCAGCTCTGGTGCAGTCATGAATGAGCAGTTCTTC | CASSSGAVMNEQFF
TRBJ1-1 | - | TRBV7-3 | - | TGTGCCAGCAGCTCCTCTGACACAGCGGGAGCTTTCTTT | CASSSSDTAGAFF
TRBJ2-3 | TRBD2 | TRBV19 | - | TGTGCCAGTAGTTCCCCACTAGCGGGGTCCACAGATACGCAGTATTTT | CASSSPLAGSTDTQYF
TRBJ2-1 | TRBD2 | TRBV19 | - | TGTGCCAGTAGTATAGGGGGAGGGTCACCCTACAATGAGCAGTTCTTC | CASSIGGGSPYNEQFF
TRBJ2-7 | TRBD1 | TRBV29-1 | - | TGCAGCGTTGACGTCGGGACAGGATCCTCCTACGAGCAGTACTTC | CSVDVGTGSSYEQYF
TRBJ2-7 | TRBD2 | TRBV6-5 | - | TGTGCCAGCAGGCCGGGACTAGCGGGGGGTGAGCAGTACTTC | CASRPGLAGGEQYF
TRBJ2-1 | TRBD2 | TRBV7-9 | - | TGTGCCAGCAGCTTAGCCGGGCCTAGCGGGGGGGCCAATGAGCAGTTCTTC | CASSLAGPSGGANEQFF
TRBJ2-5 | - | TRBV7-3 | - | TGTGCCAGCAGCCCCAATCGGCTGGGAGGAGTGGAGACCCAGTACTTC | CASSPNRLGGVETQYF
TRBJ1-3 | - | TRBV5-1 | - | TGCGCCAGCAGCTCCGACATCAACTCTGGAAACACCATATATTTT | CASSSDINSGNTIYF
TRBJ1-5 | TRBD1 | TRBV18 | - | TGTGCCAGCTCACCCAAGGGGACAGTGAACAATCAGCCCCAGCATTTT | CASSPKGTVNNQPQHF
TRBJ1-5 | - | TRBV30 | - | TGTGCCTGGACACAGTTACACAATCAGCCCCAGCATTTT | CAWTQLHNQPQHF
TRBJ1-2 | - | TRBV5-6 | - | TGTGCCAGCAGCCAGGGGACCAGCTATATGGGCTACACCTTC | CASSQGTSYMGYTF
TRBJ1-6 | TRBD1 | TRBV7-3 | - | TGTGCCAGCAGCCGATCAGGGGGCCATGATTCACCCCTCCACTTT | CASSRSGGHDSPLHF
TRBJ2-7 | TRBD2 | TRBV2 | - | TGTGCCAGCACCAACCAGCTAGCGGGGGTTCTCGAGCAGTACTTC | CASTNQLAGVLEQYF
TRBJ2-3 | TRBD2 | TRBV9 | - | TGTGCCAGCACCCGATTGGGACTAGCGGGGGGCACAGATACGCAGTATTTT | CASTRLGLAGGTDTQYF
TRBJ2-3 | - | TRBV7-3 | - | TGTGCCAGCAGCCTGGGACTGAGCACAGATACGCAGTATTTT | CASSLGLSTDTQYF